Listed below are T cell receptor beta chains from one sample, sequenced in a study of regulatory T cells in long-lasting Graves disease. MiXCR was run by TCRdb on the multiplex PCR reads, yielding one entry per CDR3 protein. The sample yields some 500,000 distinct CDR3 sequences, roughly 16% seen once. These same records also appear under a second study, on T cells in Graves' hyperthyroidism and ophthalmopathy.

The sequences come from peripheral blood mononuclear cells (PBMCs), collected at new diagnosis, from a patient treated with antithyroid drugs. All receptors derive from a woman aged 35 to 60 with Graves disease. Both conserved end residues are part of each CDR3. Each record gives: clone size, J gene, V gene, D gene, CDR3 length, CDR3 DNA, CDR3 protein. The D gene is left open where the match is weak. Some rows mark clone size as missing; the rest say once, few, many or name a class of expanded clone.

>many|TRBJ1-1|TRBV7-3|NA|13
TGTGCCAGCAGCTTAGAGATGGACACTGAAGCTTTCTTT
CASSLEMDTEAFF
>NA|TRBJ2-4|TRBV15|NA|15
TGTGCCACCAGCAGAGACCCGAGGACAGAAAACATTCAGTACTTC
CATSRDPRTENIQYF
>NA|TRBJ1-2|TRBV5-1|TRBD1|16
TGCGCCAGCAGCTTGGGAGTGGGACAGGGCGACTATGGCTACACCTTC
CASSLGVGQGDYGYTF
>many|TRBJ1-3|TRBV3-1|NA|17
TGTGCCAGCAGCCGATCCGCACAAGCACACTCTGGAAACACCATATATTTT
CASSRSAQAHSGNTIYF
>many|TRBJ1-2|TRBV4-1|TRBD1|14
TGCGCCAGCAGCCCCAGGGGGGTCGACGGGGGCTACACCTTC
CASSPRGVDGGYTF
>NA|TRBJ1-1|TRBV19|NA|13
TGTGCCAGTAGTGGGCTAATGAACACTGAAGCTTTCTTT
CASSGLMNTEAFF
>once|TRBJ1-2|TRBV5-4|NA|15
TGTGCCAGCAGCTTGATGGGGGGGGGGGCGCAGGGCTACACCTTC
CASSLMGGGAQGYTF
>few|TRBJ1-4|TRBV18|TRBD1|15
TGTGCCAGCTCACCCACCGGGACAGGGTTGGAAAAACTGTTTTTT
CASSPTGTGLEKLFF
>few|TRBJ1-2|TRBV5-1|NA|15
TGCGCCAGCAGTTTTGATACCACGGGTAACTATGGCTACACCTTC
CASSFDTTGNYGYTF
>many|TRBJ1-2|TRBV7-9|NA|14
TGTGCCAGCAGCTTAGCTCTCGAGGGATATGGCTACACCTTC
CASSLALEGYGYTF
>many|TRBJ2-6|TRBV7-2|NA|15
TGTGCCAGCAGCTTAGCAGGGACCGGGGCCAACGTCCTGACTTTC
CASSLAGTGANVLTF
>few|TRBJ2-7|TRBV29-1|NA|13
TGCAGCGTCCGGGACGGGATAACCTACGAGCAGTACTTC
CSVRDGITYEQYF
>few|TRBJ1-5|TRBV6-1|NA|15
TGTGCCAGCAGCTCCCATCGGGGGTTGAATCAGCCCCAGCATTTT
CASSSHRGLNQPQHF
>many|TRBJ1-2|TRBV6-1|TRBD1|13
TGTGCCAGCAGGGACAGGCAGAACTATGGCTACACCTTC
CASRDRQNYGYTF
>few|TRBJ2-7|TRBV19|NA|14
TGTGCCAGTAGTATAGGCCAGGCAGGCAACGAGCAGTACTTC
CASSIGQAGNEQYF
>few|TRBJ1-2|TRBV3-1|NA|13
TGTGCCAGCAGCCAGGGGGAAGTCTATGGCTACACCTTC
CASSQGEVYGYTF
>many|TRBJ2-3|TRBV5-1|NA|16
TGCGCCAGCAGCTTATTAGACTTGGCGAGCACAGATACGCAGTATTTT
CASSLLDLASTDTQYF
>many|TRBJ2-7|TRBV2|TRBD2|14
TGTGCCAGCAGTGTCTCCTTGTTTGAGCGGGGCCAGTACTTC
CASSVSLFERGQYF